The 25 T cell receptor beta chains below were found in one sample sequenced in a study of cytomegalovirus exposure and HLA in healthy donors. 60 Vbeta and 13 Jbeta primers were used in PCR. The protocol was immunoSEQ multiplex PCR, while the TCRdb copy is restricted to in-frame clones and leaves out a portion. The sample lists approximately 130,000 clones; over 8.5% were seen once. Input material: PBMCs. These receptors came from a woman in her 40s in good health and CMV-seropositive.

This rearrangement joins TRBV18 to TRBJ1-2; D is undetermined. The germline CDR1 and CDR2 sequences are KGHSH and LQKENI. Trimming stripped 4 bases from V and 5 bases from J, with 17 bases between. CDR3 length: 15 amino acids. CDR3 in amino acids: CASSREVSVVYGYTF. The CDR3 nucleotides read TGTGCCAGCTCACGCGAGGTTTCAGTTGTATATGGCTACACCTTC.

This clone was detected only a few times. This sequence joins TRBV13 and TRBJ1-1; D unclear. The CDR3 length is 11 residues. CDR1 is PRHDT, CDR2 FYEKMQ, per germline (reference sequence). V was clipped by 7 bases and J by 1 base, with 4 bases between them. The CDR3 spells CASTRNTEAFF. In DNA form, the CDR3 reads TGTGCCAGCACCAGGAACACTGAAGCTTTCTTT.

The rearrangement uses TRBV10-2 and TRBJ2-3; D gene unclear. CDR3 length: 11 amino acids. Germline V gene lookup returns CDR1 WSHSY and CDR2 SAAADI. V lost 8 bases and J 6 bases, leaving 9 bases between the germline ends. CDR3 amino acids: CASLTADTQYF. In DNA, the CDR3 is TGCGCCAGCCTAACAGCCGATACGCAGTATTTT.

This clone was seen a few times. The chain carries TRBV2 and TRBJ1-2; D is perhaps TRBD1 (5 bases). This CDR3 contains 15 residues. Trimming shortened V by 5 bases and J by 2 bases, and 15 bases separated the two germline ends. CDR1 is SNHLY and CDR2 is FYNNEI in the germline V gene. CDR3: CASSLVREGNYGYTF. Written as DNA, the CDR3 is TGTGCCAGCAGTTTAGTCAGGGAAGGGAACTATGGCTACACCTTC.

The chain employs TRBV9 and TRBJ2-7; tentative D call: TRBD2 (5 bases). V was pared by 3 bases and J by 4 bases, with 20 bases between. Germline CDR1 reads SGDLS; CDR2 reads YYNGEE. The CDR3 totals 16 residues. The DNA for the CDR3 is TGTGCCAGCAGCGCGGGGAGCCATGTCGAAGGGTACGAGCAGTACTTC. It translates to CASSAGSHVEGYEQYF.

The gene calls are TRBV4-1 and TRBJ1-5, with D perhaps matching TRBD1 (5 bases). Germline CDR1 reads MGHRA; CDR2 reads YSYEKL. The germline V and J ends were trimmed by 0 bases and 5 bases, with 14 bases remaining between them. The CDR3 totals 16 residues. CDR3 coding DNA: TGCGCCAGCAGCCAAGAGGTTAACAGGCTAGATCAGCCCCAGCATTTT. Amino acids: CASSQEVNRLDQPQHF.

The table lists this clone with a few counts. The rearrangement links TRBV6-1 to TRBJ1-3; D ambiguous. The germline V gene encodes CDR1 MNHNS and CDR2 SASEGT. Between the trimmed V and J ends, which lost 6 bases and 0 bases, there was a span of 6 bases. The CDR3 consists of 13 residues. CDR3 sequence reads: CASSPNSGNTIYF. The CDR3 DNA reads TGTGCCAGCAGCCCTAACTCTGGAAACACCATATATTTT.

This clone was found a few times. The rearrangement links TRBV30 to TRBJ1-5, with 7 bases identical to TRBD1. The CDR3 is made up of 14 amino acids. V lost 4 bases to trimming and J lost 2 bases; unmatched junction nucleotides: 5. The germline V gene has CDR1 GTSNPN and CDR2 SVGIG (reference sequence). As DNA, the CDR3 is TGTGCCTGGAACCGGCAGGGGGGCAATCAGCCCCAGCATTTT. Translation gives CAWNRQGGNQPQHF.

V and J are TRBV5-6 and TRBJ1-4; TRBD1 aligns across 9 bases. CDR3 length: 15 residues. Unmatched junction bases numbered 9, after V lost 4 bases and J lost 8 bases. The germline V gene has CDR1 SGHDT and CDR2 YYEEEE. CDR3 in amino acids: CASSPAGQGNEKLFF. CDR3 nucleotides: TGTGCCAGCAGCCCGGCCGGACAGGGGAACGAAAAACTGTTTTTT.

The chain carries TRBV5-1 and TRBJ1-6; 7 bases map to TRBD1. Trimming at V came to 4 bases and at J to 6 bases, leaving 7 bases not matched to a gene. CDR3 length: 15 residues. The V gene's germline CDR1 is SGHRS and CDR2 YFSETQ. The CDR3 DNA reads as TGCGCCAGCAGCGAGCGGACAGGCCCTAATTCACCCCTCCACTTT. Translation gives CASSERTGPNSPLHF.

The CDR3, as DNA: TGTGCCAGCAGCTTAGACCGGTCCGGGGAGCTGTTTTTT. Translation gives CASSLDRSGELFF. The chain links TRBV7-6 to TRBJ2-2; D remains ambiguous. V lost 1 base to trimming and J lost 6 bases, with 6 bases between them. There are 13 residues in the CDR3. Germline CDR1 SGHVS, CDR2 FNYEAQ.

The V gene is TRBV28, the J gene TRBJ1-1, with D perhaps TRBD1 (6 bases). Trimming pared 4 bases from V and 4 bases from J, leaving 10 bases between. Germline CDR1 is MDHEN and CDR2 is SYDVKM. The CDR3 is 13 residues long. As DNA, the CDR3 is TGTGCCAGCAGTTCAACAGGGATCACTGAAGCTTTCTTT. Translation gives CASSSTGITEAFF.

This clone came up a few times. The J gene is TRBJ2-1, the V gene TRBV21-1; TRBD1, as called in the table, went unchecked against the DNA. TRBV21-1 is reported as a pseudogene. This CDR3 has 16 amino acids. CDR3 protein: CASSKGTGQGADEQFF. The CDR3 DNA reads TGTGCCAGCAGCAAAGGTACAGGACAGGGGGCGGATGAGCAGTTCTTC.

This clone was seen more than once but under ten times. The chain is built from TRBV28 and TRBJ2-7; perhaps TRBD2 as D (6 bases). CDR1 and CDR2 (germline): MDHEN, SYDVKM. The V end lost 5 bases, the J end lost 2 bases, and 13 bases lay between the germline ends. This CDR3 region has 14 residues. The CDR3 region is CASSRRGKAYEQYF. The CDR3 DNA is TGTGCCAGCAGTCGACGGGGGAAGGCCTACGAGCAGTACTTC.

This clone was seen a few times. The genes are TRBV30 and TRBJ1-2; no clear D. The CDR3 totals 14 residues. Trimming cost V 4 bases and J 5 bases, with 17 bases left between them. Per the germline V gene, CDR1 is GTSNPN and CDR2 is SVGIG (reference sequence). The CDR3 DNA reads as TGTGCCTGGATAAGGGCCCAGGCGGGGTATGGCTACACCTTC. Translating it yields CAWIRAQAGYGYTF.

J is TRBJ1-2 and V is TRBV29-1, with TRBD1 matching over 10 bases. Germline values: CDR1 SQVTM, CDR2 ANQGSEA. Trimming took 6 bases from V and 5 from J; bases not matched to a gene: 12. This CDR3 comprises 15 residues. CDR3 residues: CSVADRDRGGYGYTF. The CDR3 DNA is TGCAGCGTAGCTGACCGGGACAGGGGCGGGTATGGCTACACCTTC.

The CDR3 sequence: CASSFIHGGNTEAFF. CDR3 DNA: TGTGCCAGCAGCTTTATTCATGGAGGGAATACTGAAGCTTTCTTT. V usage is TRBV7-8 and J usage is TRBJ1-1; D is undetermined. V lost 3 bases and J 5 bases, leaving 16 bases between the germline ends. The CDR3 spans 15 residues. The germline V gene encodes CDR1 SGHVS and CDR2 FQNEAQ.

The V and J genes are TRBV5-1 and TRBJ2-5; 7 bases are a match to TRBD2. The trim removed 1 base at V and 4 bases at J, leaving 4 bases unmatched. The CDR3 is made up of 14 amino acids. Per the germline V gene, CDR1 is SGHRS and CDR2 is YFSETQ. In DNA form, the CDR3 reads TGCGCCAGCAGCTTGAGGCCTAGCGGAGAGACCCAGTACTTC. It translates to CASSLRPSGETQYF.

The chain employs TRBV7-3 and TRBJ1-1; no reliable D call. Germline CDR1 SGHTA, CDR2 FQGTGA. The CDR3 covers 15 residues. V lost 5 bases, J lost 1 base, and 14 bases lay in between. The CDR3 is CASSPRAGANTEAFF. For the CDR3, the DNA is TGTGCCAGCAGCCCAAGAGCGGGCGCGAACACTGAAGCTTTCTTT.

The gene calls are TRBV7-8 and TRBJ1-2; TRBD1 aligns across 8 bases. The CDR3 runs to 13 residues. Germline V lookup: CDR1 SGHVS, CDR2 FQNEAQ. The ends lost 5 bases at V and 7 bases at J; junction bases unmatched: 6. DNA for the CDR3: TGTGCCAGCAGCCCCCGGACAGGGCTTGGCTACACCTTC. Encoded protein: CASSPRTGLGYTF.

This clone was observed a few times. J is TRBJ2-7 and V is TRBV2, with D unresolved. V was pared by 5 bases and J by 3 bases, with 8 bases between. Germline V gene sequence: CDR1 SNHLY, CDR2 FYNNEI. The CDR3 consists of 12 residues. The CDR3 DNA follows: TGTGCCAGCAGTTTCAGTCTCTACGAGCAGTACTTC. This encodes CASSFSLYEQYF.

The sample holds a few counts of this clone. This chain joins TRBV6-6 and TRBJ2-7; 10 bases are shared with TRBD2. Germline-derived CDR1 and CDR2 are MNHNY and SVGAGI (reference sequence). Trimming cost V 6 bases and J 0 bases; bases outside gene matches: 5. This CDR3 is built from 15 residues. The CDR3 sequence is CASRTSGLHSYEQYF. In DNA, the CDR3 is TGTGCCAGCAGGACTAGCGGGTTGCACTCCTACGAGCAGTACTTC.

The CDR3 DNA follows: TGCGCCAGCAGCCTACGACTAGCGGGGGGAAATGAGCAGTTCTTC. Translation: CASSLRLAGGNEQFF. The rearrangement joins TRBV5-1 to TRBJ2-1; 13 bases fit TRBD2. The V gene end was trimmed by 4 bases and the J gene end by 7 bases; junction bases not matched to a gene: 5. Germline V gene data show CDR1 as SGHRS and CDR2 as YFSETQ. There are 15 residues in the CDR3.

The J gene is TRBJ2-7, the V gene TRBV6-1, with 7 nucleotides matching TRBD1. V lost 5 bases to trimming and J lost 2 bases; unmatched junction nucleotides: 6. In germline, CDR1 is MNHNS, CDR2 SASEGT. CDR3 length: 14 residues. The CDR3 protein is CASSPAGGPYEQYF. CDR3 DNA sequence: TGTGCCAGCAGTCCGGCAGGGGGACCCTACGAGCAGTACTTC.

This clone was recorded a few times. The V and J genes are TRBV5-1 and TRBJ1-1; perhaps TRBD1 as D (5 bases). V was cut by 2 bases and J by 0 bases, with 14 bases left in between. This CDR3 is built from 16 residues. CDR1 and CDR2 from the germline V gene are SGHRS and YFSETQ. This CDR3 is CASSFREGFMNTEAFF. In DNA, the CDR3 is TGCGCCAGCAGCTTCAGGGAAGGGTTTATGAACACTGAAGCTTTCTTT.